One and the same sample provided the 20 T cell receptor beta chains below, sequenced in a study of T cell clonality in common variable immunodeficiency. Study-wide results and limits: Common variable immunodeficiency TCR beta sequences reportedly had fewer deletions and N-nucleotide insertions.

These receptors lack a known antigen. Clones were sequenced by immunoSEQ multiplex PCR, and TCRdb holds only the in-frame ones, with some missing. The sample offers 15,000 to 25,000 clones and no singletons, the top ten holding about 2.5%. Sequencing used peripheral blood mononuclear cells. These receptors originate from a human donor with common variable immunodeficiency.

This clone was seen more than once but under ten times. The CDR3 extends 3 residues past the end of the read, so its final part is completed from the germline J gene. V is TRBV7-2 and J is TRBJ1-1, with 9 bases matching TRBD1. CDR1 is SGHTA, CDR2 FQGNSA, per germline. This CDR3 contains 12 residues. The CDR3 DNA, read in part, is TGTGCCAGCAGCAAGGGGACAGGGAGG. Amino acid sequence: CASSKGTGR. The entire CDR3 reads CASSKGTGRAFF.

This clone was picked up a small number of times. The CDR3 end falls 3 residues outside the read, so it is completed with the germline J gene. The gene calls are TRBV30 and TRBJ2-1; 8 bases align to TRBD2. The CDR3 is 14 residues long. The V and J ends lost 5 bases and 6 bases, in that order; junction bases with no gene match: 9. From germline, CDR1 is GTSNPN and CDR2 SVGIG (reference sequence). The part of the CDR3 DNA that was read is TGTGCCTGGGGGGGACTAGAGTGGCCCAATGAG. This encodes CAWGGLEWPNE. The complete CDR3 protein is CAWGGLEWPNEQFF.

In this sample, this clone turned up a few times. The sequenced CDR3 bases are TGTGCCTGGAGTGTAGAAGCGAAACCCTACGAG. This sequence encodes CAWSVEAKPYE. The whole CDR3 protein reads CAWSVEAKPYEQYF. The chain has TRBV30 and TRBJ2-7; D is uncertain. The CDR3 end lies 3 residues beyond the end of the read and is filled in from the germline J gene. Germline V gene data show CDR1 as GTSNPN and CDR2 as SVGIG (reference sequence). The CDR3 has 14 residues. V gave up 0 bases and J gave up 2 bases, with 11 bases separating them.

CDR3 in amino acids: CASTTTGTSDTQYF. The part of the CDR3 DNA that was read is TGTGCCAGCACTACGACCGGGACTAGCGACACC. This chain joins TRBV7-2 and TRBJ2-5; 10 bases line up with TRBD2. The CDR3 end lies 3 residues beyond the end of the read and is filled in from the germline J gene. In germline, CDR1 is SGHTA, CDR2 FQGNSA. CDR3 length equals 14 residues.

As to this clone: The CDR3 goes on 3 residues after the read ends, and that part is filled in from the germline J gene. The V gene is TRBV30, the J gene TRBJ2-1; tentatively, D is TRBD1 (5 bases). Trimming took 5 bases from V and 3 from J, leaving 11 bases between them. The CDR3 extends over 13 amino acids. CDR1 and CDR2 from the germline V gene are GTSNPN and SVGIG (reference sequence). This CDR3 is CAWGSDSYNEQFF. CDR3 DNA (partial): TGTGCCTGGGGCAGCGACAGCTACAATGAG.

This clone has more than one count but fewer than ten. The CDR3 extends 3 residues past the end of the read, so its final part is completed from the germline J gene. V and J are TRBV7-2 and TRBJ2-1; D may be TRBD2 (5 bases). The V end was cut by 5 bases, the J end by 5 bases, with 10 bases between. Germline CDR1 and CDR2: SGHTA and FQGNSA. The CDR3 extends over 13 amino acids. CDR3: CASSRAGDNEQFF. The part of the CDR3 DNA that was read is TGTGCCAGCAGCCGGGCCGGGGACAATGAG.

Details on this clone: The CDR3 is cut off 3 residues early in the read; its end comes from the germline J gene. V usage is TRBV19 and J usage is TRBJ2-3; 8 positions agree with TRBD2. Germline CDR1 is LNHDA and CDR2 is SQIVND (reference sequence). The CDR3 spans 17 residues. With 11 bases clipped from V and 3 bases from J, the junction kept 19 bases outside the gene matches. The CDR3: CAGKGSTSAGLTDTQYF. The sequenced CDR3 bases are TGTGCCGGAAAAGGTTCGACTAGCGCGGGATTAACAGATACG.

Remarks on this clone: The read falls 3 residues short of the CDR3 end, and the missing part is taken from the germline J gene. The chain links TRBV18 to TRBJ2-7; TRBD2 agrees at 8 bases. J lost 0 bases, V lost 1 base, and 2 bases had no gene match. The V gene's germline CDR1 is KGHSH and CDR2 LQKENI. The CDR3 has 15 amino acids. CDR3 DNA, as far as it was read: TGTGCCAGCTCACCACGGGGGACTAGCTCCTACGAG. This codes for CASSPRGTSSYE. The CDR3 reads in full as CASSPRGTSSYEQYF.

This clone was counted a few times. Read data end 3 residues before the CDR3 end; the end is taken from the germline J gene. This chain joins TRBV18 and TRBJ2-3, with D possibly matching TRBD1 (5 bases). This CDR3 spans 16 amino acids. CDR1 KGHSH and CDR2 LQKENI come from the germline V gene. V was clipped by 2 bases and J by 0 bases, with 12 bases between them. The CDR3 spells CASSPWSGSSTDTQYF. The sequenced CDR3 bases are TGTGCCAGCTCACCATGGTCAGGGTCCAGCACAGATACG.

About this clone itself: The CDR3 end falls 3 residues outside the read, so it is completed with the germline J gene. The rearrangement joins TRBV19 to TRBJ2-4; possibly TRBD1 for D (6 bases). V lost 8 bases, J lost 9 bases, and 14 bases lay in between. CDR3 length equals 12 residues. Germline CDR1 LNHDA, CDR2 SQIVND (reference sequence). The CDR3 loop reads CASRGQSGIQYF. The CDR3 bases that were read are TGTGCCAGTCGTGGACAGTCCGGCATT.

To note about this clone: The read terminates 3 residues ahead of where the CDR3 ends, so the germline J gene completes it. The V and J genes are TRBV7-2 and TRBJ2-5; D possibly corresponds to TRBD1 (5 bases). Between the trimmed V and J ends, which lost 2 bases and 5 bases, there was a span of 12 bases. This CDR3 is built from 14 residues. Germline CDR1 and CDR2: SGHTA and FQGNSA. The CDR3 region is CASSLQGEWETQYF. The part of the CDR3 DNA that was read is TGTGCCAGCAGCTTACAGGGTGAATGGGAGACC. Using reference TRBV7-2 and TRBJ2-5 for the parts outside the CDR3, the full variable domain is GAGVSQSPSNKVTEKGKDVELRCDPISGHTALYWYRQSLGQGLEFLIYFQGNSAPDKSGLPSDRFSAERTGGSVSTLTIQRTQQEDSAVYLCASSLQGEWETQYFGPGTRLLVL.

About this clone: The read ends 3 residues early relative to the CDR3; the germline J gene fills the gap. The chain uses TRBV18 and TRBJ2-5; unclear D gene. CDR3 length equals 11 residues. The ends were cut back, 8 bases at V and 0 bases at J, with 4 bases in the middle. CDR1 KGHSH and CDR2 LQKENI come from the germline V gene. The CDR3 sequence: CASAYQETQYF. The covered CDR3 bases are TGTGCCAGCGCGTACCAAGAGACC.

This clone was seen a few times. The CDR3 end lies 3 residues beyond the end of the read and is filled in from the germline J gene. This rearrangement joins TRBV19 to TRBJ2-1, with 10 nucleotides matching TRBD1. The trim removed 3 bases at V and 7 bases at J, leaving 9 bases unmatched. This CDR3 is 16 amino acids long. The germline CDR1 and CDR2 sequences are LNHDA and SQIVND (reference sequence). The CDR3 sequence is CASSIIGTGVRNEQFF. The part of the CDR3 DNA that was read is TGTGCCAGTAGTATTATCGGGACAGGGGTACGTAATGAG.

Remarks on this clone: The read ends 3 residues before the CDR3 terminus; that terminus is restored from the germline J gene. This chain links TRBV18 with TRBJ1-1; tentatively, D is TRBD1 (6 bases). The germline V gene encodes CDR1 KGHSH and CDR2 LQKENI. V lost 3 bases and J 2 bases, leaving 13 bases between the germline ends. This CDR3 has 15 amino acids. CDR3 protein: CASSPESGVNTEAFF. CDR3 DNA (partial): TGTGCCAGCTCACCGGAGTCAGGGGTCAACACTGAA.

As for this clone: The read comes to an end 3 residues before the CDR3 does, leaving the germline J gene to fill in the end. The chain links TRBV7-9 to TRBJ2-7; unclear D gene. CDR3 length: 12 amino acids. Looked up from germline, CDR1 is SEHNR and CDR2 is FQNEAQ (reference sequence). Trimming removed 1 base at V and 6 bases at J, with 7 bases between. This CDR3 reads CASSLDKGEQYF. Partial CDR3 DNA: TGTGCCAGCAGCTTAGATAAGGGCGAG.

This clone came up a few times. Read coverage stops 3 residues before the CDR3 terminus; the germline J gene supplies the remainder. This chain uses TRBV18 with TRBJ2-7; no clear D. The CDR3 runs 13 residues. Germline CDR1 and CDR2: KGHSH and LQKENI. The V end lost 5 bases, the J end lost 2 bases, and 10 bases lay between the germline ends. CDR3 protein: CASSIQGAYEQYF. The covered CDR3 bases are TGTGCCAGCTCAATCCAAGGTGCCTACGAG.

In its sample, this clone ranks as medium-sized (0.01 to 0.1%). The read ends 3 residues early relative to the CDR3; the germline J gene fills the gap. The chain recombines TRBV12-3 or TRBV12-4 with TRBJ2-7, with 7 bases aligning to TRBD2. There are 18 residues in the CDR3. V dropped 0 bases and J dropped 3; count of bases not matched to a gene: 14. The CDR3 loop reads CASSLAGGGGPGGYEQYF. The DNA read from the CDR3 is TGTGCCAGCAGTTTAGCGGGTGGGGGGGGTCCGGGAGGCTACGAG.

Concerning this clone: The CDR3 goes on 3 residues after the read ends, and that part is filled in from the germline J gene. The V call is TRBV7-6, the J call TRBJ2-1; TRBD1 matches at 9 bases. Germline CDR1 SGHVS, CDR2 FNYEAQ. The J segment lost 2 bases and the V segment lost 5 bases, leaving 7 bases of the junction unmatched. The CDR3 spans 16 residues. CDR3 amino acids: CASSPTGTGTYNEQFF. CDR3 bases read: TGTGCCAGCAGCCCGACCGGGACAGGGACCTACAATGAG.

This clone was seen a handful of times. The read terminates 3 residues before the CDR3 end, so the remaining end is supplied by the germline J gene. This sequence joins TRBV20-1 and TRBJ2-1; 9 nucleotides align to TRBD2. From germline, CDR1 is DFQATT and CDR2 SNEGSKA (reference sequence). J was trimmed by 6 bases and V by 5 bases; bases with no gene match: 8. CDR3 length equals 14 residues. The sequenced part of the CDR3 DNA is TGCAGTGCTTTCGTAGCGGGAGCGCGCAATGAG. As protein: CSAFVAGARNE. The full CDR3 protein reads CSAFVAGARNEQFF.

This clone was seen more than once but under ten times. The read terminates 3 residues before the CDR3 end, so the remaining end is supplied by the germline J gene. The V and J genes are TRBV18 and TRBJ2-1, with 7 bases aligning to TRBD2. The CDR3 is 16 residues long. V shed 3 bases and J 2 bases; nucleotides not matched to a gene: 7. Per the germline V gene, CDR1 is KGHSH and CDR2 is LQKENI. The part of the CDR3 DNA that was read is TGTGCCAGCTCACCCTCAGCGGGGACGCCCTACAATGAG. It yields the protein CASSPSAGTPYNE. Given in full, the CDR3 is CASSPSAGTPYNEQFF.